These T cell receptor beta chains were read from a single sample in a study of Ad26.COV2.S vaccination and SARS-CoV-2 variants. Data came from immunoSEQ multiplex PCR; TCRdb stores just in-frame clones and leaves some out. The data contain just over 350,000 clones, about 90% of them singletons. This material consisted of peripheral blood, taken after recovery from COVID-19. The receptors come from a human donor who had recovered from COVID-19. CDR3s include the opening cysteine and the closing phenylalanine or tryptophan. A D gene is named only where the DNA matches it firmly. Rows may omit the clone size; those that give it use once, few, many or a size class.

>TRBV19|-|TRBJ1-1|-
CASSEGGGTEAFF
TGTGCCAGTAGTGAGGGTGGGGGCACTGAAGCTTTCTTT
>TRBV19|TRBD1|TRBJ1-5|-
CASSVYRGQGNQPQHF
TGTGCCAGTAGTGTGTACAGGGGGCAGGGCAATCAGCCCCAGCATTTT
>TRBV7-2|-|TRBJ2-7|few
CASSLTDGLNYEQYF
TGTGCCAGCAGCTTAACCGACGGCCTAAACTACGAGCAGTACTTC
>TRBV14|TRBD2|TRBJ2-5|-
CASSQGGTGLAVGETQYF
TGTGCCAGCAGCCAAGGGGGTACGGGACTAGCGGTGGGAGAGACCCAGTACTTC
>TRBV7-9|-|TRBJ2-7|-
CASSAPGDAYEQYF
TGTGCCAGCAGCGCTCCTGGAGATGCCTACGAGCAGTACTTC
>TRBV6-5|-|TRBJ2-1|-
CASSKSRDMNNEQFF
TGTGCCAGCAGTAAGTCCCGGGACATGAACAATGAGCAGTTCTTC
>TRBV12-3/TRBV12-4|-|TRBJ1-2|-
CASTPTASYGYTF
TGTGCCAGCACCCCGACAGCTTCGTATGGCTACACCTTC
>TRBV7-9|-|TRBJ1-5|-
CASSPRWAAPQHF
TGTGCCAGCAGCCCCCGTTGGGCCGCGCCCCAGCATTTT
>TRBV18|-|TRBJ2-7|-
CASSPRLDSYEQYF
TGTGCCAGCTCACCGAGACTAGACTCCTACGAGCAGTACTTC
>TRBV5-6|TRBD1|TRBJ2-2|once
CASSLPWDRGTGELFF
TGTGCCAGCAGCTTACCGTGGGACAGGGGAACCGGGGAGCTGTTTTTT
>TRBV24-1|TRBD1|TRBJ1-2|-
CATSEGTGYGYTF
TGTGCCACCAGTGAAGGGACAGGGTATGGCTACACCTTC
>TRBV3-1/TRBV3-2|TRBD2|TRBJ2-1|-
CASSQDRLQAGGPWNEQFF
TGTGCCAGCAGCCAAGATCGTCTCCAGGCGGGGGGGCCGTGGAATGAGCAGTTCTTC
>TRBV16|-|TRBJ1-1|-
CASSHIQRRGTEAFF
TGTGCCAGCAGCCATATACAGCGGCGGGGTACTGAAGCTTTCTTT
>TRBV9|TRBD1|TRBJ2-6|-
CASRRFQGQGSGANVLTF
TGTGCCAGCAGGAGATTTCAGGGACAGGGTTCTGGGGCCAACGTCCTGACTTTC
>TRBV10-2|-|TRBJ1-6|-
CASSEETNYNSPLHF
TGCGCCAGCAGTGAGGAGACAAATTATAATTCACCCCTCCACTTT
>TRBV11-3|-|TRBJ2-5|-
CASSLRGGVTQYF
TGTGCCAGCAGCTTAAGGGGGGGCGTGACCCAGTACTTC
>TRBV4-1|TRBD2|TRBJ2-5|-
CASSLREGRGETQYF
TGCGCCAGCAGCCTCAGGGAGGGGCGCGGAGAGACCCAGTACTTC
>TRBV5-1|TRBD1|TRBJ1-4|-
CASSETGGGKLFF
TGCGCCAGCAGCGAGACAGGGGGCGGAAAACTGTTTTTT
>TRBV7-8|-|TRBJ1-5|-
CASSFKRTRRPDQAGVSQHF
TGTGCCAGCAGCTTTAAAAGGACCAGGCGGCCCGACCAGGCGGGTGTGTCCCAGCATTTT
>TRBV4-1|-|TRBJ1-5|once
CASSQVTGTRNQPQHF
TGCGCCAGCAGCCAAGTAACCGGGACACGCAATCAGCCCCAGCATTTT
>TRBV2|TRBD1|TRBJ2-1|once
CASMIGTGAHNEQFF
TGTGCCAGCATGATAGGGACAGGGGCCCACAATGAGCAGTTCTTC
>TRBV12-3/TRBV12-4|-|TRBJ2-1|-
CASSLGNEQFF
TGTGCCAGCAGTTTAGGTAATGAGCAGTTCTTC
>TRBV7-2|-|TRBJ1-5|few
CASSRLGQPQHF
TGTGCCAGCAGCCGGCTTGGGCAGCCCCAGCATTTT
>TRBV6-6|TRBD1|TRBJ1-5|-
CASSPYPQGGFRQPQHF
TGTGCCAGCAGTCCTTACCCTCAGGGGGGATTCCGCCAGCCCCAGCATTTT
>TRBV11-2|-|TRBJ2-5|-
CASSISRGRETQYF
TGTGCCAGCAGCATCTCCCGGGGAAGAGAGACCCAGTACTTC
>TRBV2|-|TRBJ1-5|-
CASSAGSYQPQHF
TGTGCCAGCAGTGCGGGGAGCTATCAGCCCCAGCATTTT
>TRBV13|TRBD2|TRBJ2-7|-
CASSSSAGGGYEQYF
TGTGCCAGCAGCTCCTCAGCGGGGGGAGGCTACGAGCAGTACTTC
>TRBV12-3/TRBV12-4|-|TRBJ1-6|-
CASSLNRALHF
TGTGCCAGCAGTCTCAATCGGGCCCTCCACTTT
>TRBV5-1|-|TRBJ2-5|-
CASSERVGFQETQYF
TGCGCCAGCAGCGAAAGAGTTGGGTTCCAAGAGACCCAGTACTTC
>TRBV5-1|-|TRBJ1-5|few
CASSLDGPAGQPQHF
TGCGCCAGCAGCTTGGACGGGCCCGCGGGTCAGCCCCAGCATTTT
>TRBV5-4|-|TRBJ1-2|-
CASSLGGTFGYTF
TGTGCCAGCAGCTTGGGAGGGACCTTCGGCTACACCTTC
>TRBV5-1|-|TRBJ2-2|-
CASKFFGSETGELFF
TGCGCCAGCAAATTTTTCGGGAGTGAAACCGGGGAGCTGTTTTTT
>TRBV5-1|-|TRBJ1-6|-
CASSGGGSYNSPLHF
TGCGCCAGCAGCGGAGGGGGCTCCTATAATTCACCCCTCCACTTT
>TRBV18|-|TRBJ2-3|-
CASSAYTDTQYF
TGTGCCAGCTCAGCTTACACAGATACGCAGTATTTT
>TRBV7-9|TRBD2|TRBJ2-3|-
CASSNGLAGGPTDTQYF
TGTGCCAGCAGCAATGGACTAGCGGGGGGCCCCACAGATACGCAGTATTTT
>TRBV9|-|TRBJ2-1|-
CASSVDGVSYNEQFF
TGTGCCAGCAGCGTAGATGGGGTATCCTACAATGAGCAGTTCTTC
>TRBV6-5|-|TRBJ1-4|-
CASSSKGGNREKLFF
TGTGCCAGCAGTTCTAAGGGGGGTAATCGGGAAAAACTGTTTTTT
>TRBV11-3|TRBD1|TRBJ2-5|-
CANSWGTGKETQYF
TGTGCCAACAGCTGGGGGACAGGGAAAGAGACCCAGTACTTC
>TRBV6-1|-|TRBJ2-5|-
CASSEFAQQETQYF
TGTGCCAGCAGTGAATTTGCACAGCAAGAGACCCAGTACTTC
>TRBV5-4|TRBD2|TRBJ2-2|once
CASSPPGLAGKNTGELFF
TGTGCCAGCAGCCCCCCGGGACTAGCGGGGAAGAACACCGGGGAGCTGTTTTTT
>TRBV7-3|-|TRBJ2-3|-
CASSFVKGDTQYF
TGTGCCAGCAGCTTCGTAAAGGGGGATACGCAGTATTTT
>TRBV12-5|-|TRBJ2-7|-
CASGSGHAGEQYF
TGTGCTAGTGGTTCGGGACACGCGGGCGAGCAGTACTTC
>TRBV4-1|TRBD1|TRBJ2-7|-
CASSLRDSNYEQYF
TGCGCCAGCAGCCTCCGGGACAGTAACTACGAGCAGTACTTC
>TRBV3-1/TRBV3-2|-|TRBJ1-2|-
CASSQEGLGGYTF
TGTGCCAGCAGCCAAGAAGGGTTGGGAGGCTACACCTTC